One and the same sample provided the 21 T cell receptor beta chains below, sequenced in a study of OX40 agonist ivuxolimab in advanced cancers. Libraries were prepared through the immunoSEQ multiplex PCR assay. The source is immuneACCESS, and TCRdb retained only in-frame sequences with V and J called. Part of the clones is not carried over; for the studies checked, unresolved V genes explain less than half of this, and the remainder is unexplained. Within this sample are over 60,000 clones, with roughly 85% of them counted one time only. The leading ten clones occupy about 7% of the sample. The sample was CD4+ or CD8+ T cells sorted from blood, taken in a trial of the OX40 agonist ivuxolimab. The receptors were gathered from an adult with an advanced solid tumor such as melanoma, head and neck, liver or kidney cancer.

The chain carries TRBV28 and TRBJ1-1; D call uncertain. V gave up 4 bases and J gave up 6 bases, with 15 bases separating them. This CDR3 is built from 14 residues. Germline CDR1 MDHEN, CDR2 SYDVKM. The CDR3, as DNA: TGTGCCAGCAGTTATTCATATAAGCTCGCTGAAGCTTTCTTT. Translation gives CASSYSYKLAEAFF.

V gene TRBV27 combines with J gene TRBJ2-1; 8 bases fit TRBD1. The CDR3 contains 18 residues. V gave up 2 bases and J gave up 8 bases; unmatched junction bases: 17. Germline CDR1 MNHEY, CDR2 SMNVEV (reference sequence). The CDR3 coding sequence is TGTGCCAGCAGTTTAGTCCTGGGTTGGGCAGGGGGCGGCTATGAGCAGTTCTTC. Residues: CASSLVLGWAGGGYEQFF.

This chain connects TRBV30 to TRBJ2-2; weak D call: TRBD2 (6 bases). This CDR3 has 14 amino acids. Trimming pared 4 bases from V and 1 base from J, leaving 10 bases between. The germline gives CDR1 GTSNPN, CDR2 SVGIG (reference sequence). For the CDR3, the DNA is TGTGCCTGGACGGAGCGGGTGAACACCGGGGAGCTGTTTTTT. This sequence encodes CAWTERVNTGELFF.

This rearrangement joins TRBV6-1 to TRBJ1-5; a weak D match, TRBD1 (5 bases). The V end lost 4 bases, the J end lost 7 bases, and 23 bases lay between the germline ends. The CDR3 contains 17 residues. The germline V gene encodes CDR1 MNHNS and CDR2 SASEGT. The CDR3 DNA sequence: TGTGCCAGCAGTGGATATACCCTAACAGGCCCCGAGCAGCCCCAGCATTTT. Protein: CASSGYTLTGPEQPQHF.

This clone came up once. V and J are TRBV7-2 and TRBJ2-3, with 9 bases that match TRBD2. Germline trimming cut 7 bases from V and 4 bases from J; bases unmatched to any gene: 3. Germline V gene lookup returns CDR1 SGHTA and CDR2 FQGNSA. This CDR3 is 13 amino acids long. CDR3: CASKIAGADTQYF. The CDR3 DNA sequence: TGTGCCAGCAAAATAGCGGGAGCAGATACGCAGTATTTT.

This chain uses TRBV2 with TRBJ1-4, with D hard to call. The V end was cut by 3 bases, the J end by 8 bases, with 10 bases between. Germline assignment: CDR1 SNHLY and CDR2 FYNNEI. The CDR3 is made up of 13 amino acids. The DNA for the CDR3 is TGTGCCAGCAGTGAGGGGAGGTCGGAAAAACTGTTTTTT. Protein: CASSEGRSEKLFF.

The chain joins TRBV7-9 to TRBJ2-2; D possibly uses TRBD1 or TRBD2 (6 bases each). Germline V gene sequence: CDR1 SEHNR, CDR2 FQNEAQ (reference sequence). This CDR3 comprises 18 residues. Trimming took off 0 bases at V and 7 bases at J, with 21 bases between the two ends. The CDR3 DNA is TGTGCCAGCAGCTTAGCCTTATGGGGGGCTTCGGAGAACGGGGAGCTGTTTTTT. This sequence encodes CASSLALWGASENGELFF.

The gene calls are TRBV18 and TRBJ2-7; TRBD1 or TRBD2 may be the D gene (6 bases each). The germline V gene has CDR1 KGHSH and CDR2 LQKENI. The CDR3 runs to 14 residues. Trimming left V 6 bases short and J 2 bases short, with 14 bases between. The CDR3 region has the DNA TGTGCCAGCTCCCCAAGGGGGGAAACCTACGAGCAGTACTTC. Translated: CASSPRGETYEQYF.

This chain connects TRBV19 to TRBJ1-1, with D possibly matching TRBD1 (5 bases). Trimming removed 3 bases at V and 2 bases at J, with 19 bases between. The CDR3 runs to 17 residues. Per germline, CDR1 LNHDA and CDR2 SQIVND (reference sequence). The CDR3 region is CASSISGSGGVNTEAFF. The CDR3 DNA sequence: TGTGCCAGTAGTATTTCAGGGAGCGGCGGGGTTAACACTGAAGCTTTCTTT.

This chain uses TRBV29-1 with TRBJ1-2, with 7 bases aligning to TRBD1. Germline V gene lookup returns CDR1 SQVTM and CDR2 ANQGSEA. The CDR3 runs to 15 residues. With V trimmed by 3 bases and J by 3 bases, 10 bases remained unmatched. Here the CDR3 reads CSVDDGRGRYYGYTF. The CDR3 bases are TGCAGCGTTGACGATGGTAGGGGGCGATACTATGGCTACACCTTC. The full variable domain, with the rest looked up from reference TRBV29-1 and TRBJ1-2, is SAVISQKPSRDICQRGTSLTIQCQVDSQVTMMFWYRQQPGQSLTLIATANQGSEATYESGFVIDKFPISRPNLTFSTLTVSNMSPEDSSIYLCSVDDGRGRYYGYTFGSGTRLTVV.

V gene TRBV2 combines with J gene TRBJ1-5, with D uncertain. The germline CDR1 and CDR2 sequences are SNHLY and FYNNEI. V lost 3 bases to trimming and J lost 2 bases, with 11 bases between them. The CDR3 consists of 15 residues. In nucleotides, the CDR3 is TGTGCCAGCAGTGAGACGGGAAGTGGCAATCAGCCCCAGCATTTT. This encodes CASSETGSGNQPQHF. The full variable domain, its missing parts supplied by reference TRBV2 and TRBJ1-5, is EPEVTQTPSHQVTQMGQEVILRCVPISNHLYFYWYRQILGQKVEFLVSFYNNEISEKSEIFDDQFSVERPDGSNFTLKIRSTKLEDSAMYFCASSETGSGNQPQHFGDGTRLSIL.

The V gene is TRBV7-2, the J gene TRBJ2-1; 7 bases fit TRBD1. The CDR3 is 14 residues long. Germline V lookup: CDR1 SGHTA, CDR2 FQGNSA. Trimming took 5 bases from V and 5 from J; bases not matched to a gene: 6. This CDR3 reads CASSRQGRDNEQFF. CDR3 DNA sequence: TGTGCCAGCAGCAGACAGGGTAGGGACAATGAGCAGTTCTTC.

The chain combines TRBV18 with TRBJ1-2, with a weak D call TRBD1 (5 bases). Trimming left V 3 bases short and J 8 bases short, with 16 bases between. Germline-derived CDR1 and CDR2 are KGHSH and LQKENI. The CDR3 loop spans 14 amino acids. CDR3 nucleotides: TGTGCCAGCTCACCGCTCAGGGACGTAGAAGGCTACACCTTC. It specifies CASSPLRDVEGYTF. The full variable domain, in which reference TRBV18 and TRBJ1-2 provide the parts outside the CDR3, is NAGVMQNPRHLVRRRGQEARLRCSPMKGHSHVYWYRQLPEEGLKFMVYLQKENIIDESGMPKERFSAEFPKEGPSILRIQQVVRGDSAAYFCASSPLRDVEGYTFGSGTRLTVV.

The chain couples TRBV2 to TRBJ1-6, with D perhaps matching TRBD1 (6 bases). The CDR3 covers 15 residues. CDR1 and CDR2 from the germline V gene are SNHLY and FYNNEI. The ends were cut back, 7 bases at V and 0 bases at J, with 10 bases in the middle. CDR3 DNA sequence: TGTGCCAGCATAGGACAGAGCTCCTATAATTCACCCCTCCACTTT. Amino acid sequence: CASIGQSSYNSPLHF.

A single count supports this clone. DNA for the CDR3: TGTGCCACCGAGGGGACCGGGGAGCTGTTTTTT. As protein: CATEGTGELFF. This chain links TRBV6-5 with TRBJ2-2; perhaps D is TRBD1 or TRBD2 (5 bases each). CDR1 and CDR2 from the germline V gene are MNHEY and SVGAGI. CDR3 length equals 11 residues. V lost 10 bases and J 5 bases, leaving 8 bases between the germline ends.

This clone came up once. This chain joins TRBV6-6 and TRBJ2-3; 9 nucleotides line up with TRBD1. The CDR3 sequence is 15 residues long. Germline CDR1 and CDR2: MNHNY and SVGAGI (reference sequence). V gave up 3 bases and J gave up 4 bases; unmatched junction bases: 5. This chain's CDR3 is CASSYNRGRADTQYF. The CDR3 nucleotides are TGTGCCAGCAGTTATAACAGGGGGCGCGCAGATACGCAGTATTTT.

This rearrangement joins TRBV5-6 to TRBJ2-1, with 13 bases that match TRBD2. The germline gives CDR1 SGHDT, CDR2 YYEEEE. Germline trimming cut 1 base from V and 7 bases from J; bases unmatched to any gene: 2. The CDR3 has 15 residues. CDR3: CASSLQTSGGNEQFF. CDR3 sequence (DNA): TGTGCCAGCAGCTTGCAGACTAGCGGGGGGAATGAGCAGTTCTTC.

The chain combines TRBV30 with TRBJ1-5; D remains ambiguous. The CDR3 has 12 amino acids. V shed 4 bases and J shed 5 bases, with 9 bases lying between them. Germline CDR1 reads GTSNPN; CDR2 reads SVGIG (reference sequence). The CDR3 loop reads CAWNRGDQPQHF. The CDR3 DNA follows: TGTGCCTGGAATCGGGGTGATCAGCCCCAGCATTTT.

This rearrangement joins TRBV7-9 to TRBJ2-7; D might be TRBD1 (6 bases). CDR3 length: 13 amino acids. The V end lost 6 bases, the J end lost 1 base, and 10 bases lay between the germline ends. Germline CDR1 is SEHNR and CDR2 is FQNEAQ (reference sequence). The CDR3 spells CASSYGQSYEQYF. CDR3 DNA: TGTGCCAGCAGTTACGGACAGTCCTACGAGCAGTACTTC.

The V call is TRBV6-5, the J call TRBJ2-7, with TRBD1 as a possible D gene (5 bases). The V gene's germline CDR1 is MNHEY and CDR2 SVGAGI. Deletions cut 5 bases from V and 1 base from J, with 12 bases between. This CDR3 spans 14 amino acids. CDR3 bases: TGTGCCAGCAGTGACCGACAGCATTCCTACGAGCAGTACTTC. Protein sequence: CASSDRQHSYEQYF.

The count of this clone is one. The J gene is TRBJ2-7, the V gene TRBV6-6; D gene unclear. CDR1 is MNHNY, CDR2 SVGAGI, per germline (reference sequence). The V gene lost 2 bases and the J gene lost 4 bases, with 12 bases spanning the gap. The CDR3 extends over 14 amino acids. The CDR3 loop is CASSYRRSSYEQYF. The CDR3 region has the DNA TGTGCCAGCAGTTACCGCCGGAGCAGTTACGAGCAGTACTTC.